This T cell receptor beta chain was recovered during a study of cytomegalovirus exposure and HLA in healthy donors. 13 Jbeta primers and 60 Vbeta primers were used for the PCR. Libraries were prepared by immunoSEQ multiplex PCR; TCRdb keeps only in-frame clonotypes and omits some of them. The sample yields roughly 180,000 clones, around 82% seen once. General observations from the study: Later work showed greater clonal expansion in HLA-associated TCR beta chains than in equally common others. Later work found most CMV-associated TCR beta chains apparently HLA-restricted. Overall, roughly 150 TCR beta chains were annotated as cytomegalovirus-associated. In an earlier analysis, in approximately 570 donors, most V segments appeared productive either ~90% or ~30% of the time.

Germline V gene sequence: CDR1 SGHNT, CDR2 YENEEA. Losses at the gene ends were 5 bases for V and 0 bases for J; bases not matched to a gene: 5. This CDR3 has 16 amino acids. About this clone itself: Its antigen is undetermined.

Sequencing input: PBMCs. This receptor was taken from a woman in her twenties or thirties in good health and CMV-seropositive. The gene calls are TRBV11-3 and TRBJ2-5; 11 bases agree with TRBD2. CDR3 bases: TGTGCCAGCAGCCCCCGGGGACTAGCGGACCAAGAGACCCAGTACTTC. It encodes CASSPRGLADQETQYF.